This T cell receptor (beta chain) was observed in a study of blood T cell repertoires in COVID-19. Study as a whole: From the United States, Italy and Spain came samples of acute and convalescent COVID-19. The analysed material was cDNA or gDNA that came from T cells, B-cell-depleted T cells, or PBMCs.

This clone was counted a few times. Only in-frame clones appear in the TCRdb table, and some are missing; sequencing was by immunoSEQ multiplex PCR. The sample consists of 150,000 to 200,000 clones, about four fifths of them appearing once. The V and J ends lost 5 bases and 4 bases respectively, with 26 bases between them. The CDR3 loop spans 18 amino acids. Germline CDR1 reads SGHAT; CDR2 reads FQNNGV. The chain joins TRBV11-2 to TRBJ1-1, with a tentative D call TRBD1 (6 bases). This clonotype was sampled from a man aged 55-75 years with active or convalescent COVID-19. Sequenced input: peripheral blood. The CDR3 here is CASSPGGMVSGARTEAFF. CDR3 sequence (DNA): TGTGCCAGCAGCCCGGGGGGGATGGTGTCAGGGGCGCGCACTGAAGCTTTCTTT. The full variable domain, rest sourced from reference TRBV11-2 and TRBJ1-1, is EAGVAQSPRYKIIEKRQSVAFWCNPISGHATLYWYQQILGQGPKLLIQFQNNGVVDDSQLPKDRFSAERLKGVDSTLKIQPAKLEDSAVYLCASSPGGMVSGARTEAFFGQGTRLTVV.